A selection of T cell receptor beta chains follows, all from one sample in a study of technical replicates of blood from several donors. Repertoires were generated with immunoSEQ multiplex PCR, while TCRdb's copy carries only in-frame clones and drops some. There are about 81,000 clones in the sample; about 81% occur only once, and 3.5% to 4% lies in the top ten. Sequenced material: PBMCs. These receptors were collected from a human donor in good health. Some clones in this sample may be carry-over from other donors' samples. The CDR3 runs from the conserved cysteine through the conserved F or W. A D gene is named only where the DNA matches it firmly. Only part of the rows carry a size: once, few, many, or a class if the clone is expanded.

TRBJ2-7 | TRBD1 | NA | TRBV6-1 | 14 | CASTVRGRSHEQYF
TRBJ1-6 | TRBD1 | NA | TRBV30 | 14 | CAWSTGQTNSPLHF
TRBJ1-5 | TRBD1 | NA | TRBV6-5 | 15 | CASRGQEGYNQPQHF
TRBJ2-1 | NA | NA | TRBV7-2 | 13 | CASSLGLAREQFF
TRBJ1-4 | TRBD1 | NA | TRBV7-2 | 17 | CASSSPGTGGANEKLFF
TRBJ2-3 | NA | NA | TRBV19 | 15 | CASSTRQVSTDTQYF
TRBJ2-7 | NA | NA | TRBV12-5 | 10 | CASATNEQYF
TRBJ2-7 | NA | NA | TRBV27 | 15 | CASSLWGGRSYEQYF
TRBJ2-1 | NA | NA | TRBV15 | 19 | CATSRDPPEAGLSYNEQFF
TRBJ2-1 | TRBD2 | once | TRBV30 | 14 | CAWSEGLAVSEQFF
TRBJ2-7 | NA | NA | TRBV13 | 13 | CASSLGGPYEQYF
TRBJ1-2 | NA | NA | TRBV7-9 | 13 | CASSLTGHYGYTF
TRBJ1-5 | NA | NA | TRBV29-1 | 14 | CSVVWDTSNQPQHF
TRBJ2-3 | NA | NA | TRBV6-6 | 12 | CASRAGSDTQYF
TRBJ2-7 | TRBD1 | NA | TRBV7-2 | 14 | CASSSAGTAYEQYF
TRBJ2-7 | NA | NA | TRBV19 | 15 | CASSIVGRSSYEQYF
TRBJ2-2 | TRBD2 | NA | TRBV9 | 17 | CASSVVGSGGPTGELFF
TRBJ2-5 | TRBD1 | NA | TRBV7-2 | 14 | CASSSRTGLETQYF
TRBJ2-7 | NA | NA | TRBV2 | 14 | CASRPFSDSYEQYF
TRBJ1-1 | NA | NA | TRBV27 | 17 | CASSPGWGWIGVTEAFF
TRBJ2-1 | TRBD2 | NA | TRBV6-6 | 16 | CASSARTSGFYNEQFF
TRBJ2-3 | NA | once | TRBV2 | 14 | CACTPVMSTDTQYF
TRBJ1-1 | NA | NA | TRBV7-2 | 14 | CASSSRTVDTEAFF
TRBJ2-5 | TRBD2 | NA | TRBV27 | 17 | CAGTSGGPQLTQETQYF
TRBJ2-3 | NA | few | TRBV5-1 | 14 | CASTIGSGRDTQYF
TRBJ2-3 | TRBD1 | NA | TRBV7-9 | 16 | CASSTMDRRSTDTQYF
TRBJ2-1 | TRBD2 | many | TRBV5-1 | 14 | CASSGSGGYNEQFF
TRBJ2-3 | TRBD2 | NA | TRBV27 | 17 | CASSQRLAGGSPDTQYF
TRBJ2-6 | NA | NA | TRBV6-1 | 14 | CASINIGGANVLTF
TRBJ2-7 | NA | NA | TRBV19 | 14 | CASSTRWETYEQYF